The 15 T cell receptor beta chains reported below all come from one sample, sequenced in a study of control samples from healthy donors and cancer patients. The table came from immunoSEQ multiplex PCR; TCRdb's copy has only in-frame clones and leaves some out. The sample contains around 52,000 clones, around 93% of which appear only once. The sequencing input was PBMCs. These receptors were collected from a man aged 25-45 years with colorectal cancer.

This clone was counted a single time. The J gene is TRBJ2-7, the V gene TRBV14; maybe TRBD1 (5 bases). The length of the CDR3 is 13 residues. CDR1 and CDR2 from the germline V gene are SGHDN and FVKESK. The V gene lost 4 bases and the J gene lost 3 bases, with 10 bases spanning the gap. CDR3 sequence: CASSPGIFYEQYF. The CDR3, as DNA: TGTGCCAGCAGCCCAGGGATCTTCTACGAGCAGTACTTC.

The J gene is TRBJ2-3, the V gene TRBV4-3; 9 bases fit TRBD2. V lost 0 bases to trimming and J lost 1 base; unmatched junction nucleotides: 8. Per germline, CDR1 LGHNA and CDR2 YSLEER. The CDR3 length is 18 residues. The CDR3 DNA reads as TGCGCCAGCAGCCAAGATGAGAGGTCTAGCGGGGGCACAGATACGCAGTATTTT. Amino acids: CASSQDERSSGGTDTQYF.

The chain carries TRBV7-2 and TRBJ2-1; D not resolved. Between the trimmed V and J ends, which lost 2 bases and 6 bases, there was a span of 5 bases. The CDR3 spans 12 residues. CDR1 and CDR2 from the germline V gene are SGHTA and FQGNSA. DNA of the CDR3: TGTGCCAGCAGCTTAAGGGTCAATGAGCAGTTCTTC. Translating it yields CASSLRVNEQFF.

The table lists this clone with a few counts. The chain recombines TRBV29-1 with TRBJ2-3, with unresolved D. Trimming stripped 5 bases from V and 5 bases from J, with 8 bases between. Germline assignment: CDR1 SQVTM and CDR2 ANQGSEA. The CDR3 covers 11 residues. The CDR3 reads CSVQLGDTQYF. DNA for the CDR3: TGCAGCGTTCAGTTAGGAGATACGCAGTATTTT.

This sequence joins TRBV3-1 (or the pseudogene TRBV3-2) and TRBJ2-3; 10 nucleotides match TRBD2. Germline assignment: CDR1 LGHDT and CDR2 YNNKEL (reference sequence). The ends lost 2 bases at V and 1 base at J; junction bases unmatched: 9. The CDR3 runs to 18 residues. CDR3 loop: CASSQRVSGGPGTDTQYF. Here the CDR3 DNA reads TGTGCCAGCAGCCAAAGAGTTAGCGGGGGGCCTGGCACAGATACGCAGTATTTT.

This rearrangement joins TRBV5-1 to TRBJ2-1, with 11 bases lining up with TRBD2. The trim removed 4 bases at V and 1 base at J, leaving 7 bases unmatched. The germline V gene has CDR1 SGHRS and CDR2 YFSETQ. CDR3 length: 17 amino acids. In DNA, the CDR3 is TGCGCCAGCAGCCCTGGACTAGCGGGTCCTTCCTACAATGAGCAGTTCTTC. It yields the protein CASSPGLAGPSYNEQFF.

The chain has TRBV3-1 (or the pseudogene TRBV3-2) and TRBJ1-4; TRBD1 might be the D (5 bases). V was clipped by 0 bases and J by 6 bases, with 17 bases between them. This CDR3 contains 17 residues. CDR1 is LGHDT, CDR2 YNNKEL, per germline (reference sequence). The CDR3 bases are TGTGCCAGCAGCCAAGATGTGAAGGGGACCCTTCATGAAAAACTGTTTTTT. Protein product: CASSQDVKGTLHEKLFF.

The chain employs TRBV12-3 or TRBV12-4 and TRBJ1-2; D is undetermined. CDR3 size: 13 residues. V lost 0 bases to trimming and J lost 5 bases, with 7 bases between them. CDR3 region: CASSLAGSYGYTF. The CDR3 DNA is TGTGCCAGCAGTTTAGCGGGCAGTTATGGCTACACCTTC.

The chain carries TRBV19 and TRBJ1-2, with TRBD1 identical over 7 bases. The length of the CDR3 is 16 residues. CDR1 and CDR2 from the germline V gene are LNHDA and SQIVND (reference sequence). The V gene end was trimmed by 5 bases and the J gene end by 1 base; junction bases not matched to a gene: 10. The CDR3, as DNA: TGTGCCAGTAGTCCCCGGGACAGCATTATTAACTATGGCTACACCTTC. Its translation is CASSPRDSIINYGYTF.

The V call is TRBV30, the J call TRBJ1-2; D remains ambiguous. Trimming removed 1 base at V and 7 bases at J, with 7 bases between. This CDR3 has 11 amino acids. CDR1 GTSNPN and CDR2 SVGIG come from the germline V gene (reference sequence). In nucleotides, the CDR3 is TGTGCCTGGAGTGGTCCAGTTGGCTACACCTTC. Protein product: CAWSGPVGYTF.

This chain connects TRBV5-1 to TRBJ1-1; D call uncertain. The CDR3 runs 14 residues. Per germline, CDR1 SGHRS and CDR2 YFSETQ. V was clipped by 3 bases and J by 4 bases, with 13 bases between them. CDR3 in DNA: TGCGCCAGCAGCTCGGTGGCGTTAGGCACTGAAGCTTTCTTT. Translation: CASSSVALGTEAFF.

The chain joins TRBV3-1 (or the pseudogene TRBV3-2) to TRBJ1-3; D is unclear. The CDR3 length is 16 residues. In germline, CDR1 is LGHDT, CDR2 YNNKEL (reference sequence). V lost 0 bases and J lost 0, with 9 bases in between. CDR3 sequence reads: CASSQDYGCSGNTIYF. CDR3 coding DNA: TGTGCCAGCAGCCAAGATTACGGCTGCTCTGGAAACACCATATATTTT.

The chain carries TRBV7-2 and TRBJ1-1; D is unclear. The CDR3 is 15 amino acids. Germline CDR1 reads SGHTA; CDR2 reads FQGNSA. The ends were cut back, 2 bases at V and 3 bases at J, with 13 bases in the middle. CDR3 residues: CASSLFQGHHTEAFF. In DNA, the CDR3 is TGTGCCAGCAGCTTATTTCAAGGGCATCACACTGAAGCTTTCTTT.

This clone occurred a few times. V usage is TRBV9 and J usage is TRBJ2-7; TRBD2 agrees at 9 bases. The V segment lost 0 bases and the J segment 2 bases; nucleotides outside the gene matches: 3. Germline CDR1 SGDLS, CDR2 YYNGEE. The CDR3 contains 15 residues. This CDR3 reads CASSVESGGPYEQYF. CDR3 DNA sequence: TGTGCCAGCAGCGTAGAAAGCGGGGGGCCCTACGAGCAGTACTTC. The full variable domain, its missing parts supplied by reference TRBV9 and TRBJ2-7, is DSGVTQTPKHLITATGQRVTLRCSPRSGDLSVYWYQQSLDQGLQFLIQYYNGEERAKGNILERFSAQQFPDLHSELNLSSLELGDSALYFCASSVESGGPYEQYFGPGTRLTVT.

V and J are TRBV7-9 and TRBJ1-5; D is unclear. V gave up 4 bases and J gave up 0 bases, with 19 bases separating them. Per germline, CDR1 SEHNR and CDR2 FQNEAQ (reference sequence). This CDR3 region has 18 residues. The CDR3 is CASSSAGDTDHSNQPQHF. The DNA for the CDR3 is TGTGCCAGCAGCTCCGCGGGTGATACAGATCATAGCAATCAGCCCCAGCATTTT.